This TCR beta chain was identified in a study of shared clonotypes between healthy human individuals. General observations from the study: Incomplete sequencing of sorted subsets was indicated by rarefaction despite large depth. The diversity represented, both genetic and in exposure history, was limited by few donors.

Per germline, CDR1 SGDLS and CDR2 YYNGEE. Trimming shortened V by 4 bases and J by 2 bases, and 13 bases separated the two germline ends. This CDR3 has 15 residues. Worth noting for this clone: Its matching antigen is unknown.

Researchers divided each subset's genomic DNA evenly across several immunoSEQ plates. The table came from immunoSEQ multiplex PCR; TCRdb's copy has only in-frame clones and leaves some out. The table has about 2.3 million clones, approximately 93% seen once. The genes are TRBV9 and TRBJ2-1, with D perhaps matching TRBD2 (6 bases). This receptor was taken from a man aged 18 to 35 in good health. Some clones in this sample may be carry-over from other donors' samples. The specimen was naive CD4+ T cells from PBMCs. Subset of the sample: CD45RA+ positively selected. The CDR3 DNA reads as TGTGCCAGCAGCATTGACGGGGGTCCCTACAATGAGCAGTTCTTC. Protein: CASSIDGGPYNEQFF.